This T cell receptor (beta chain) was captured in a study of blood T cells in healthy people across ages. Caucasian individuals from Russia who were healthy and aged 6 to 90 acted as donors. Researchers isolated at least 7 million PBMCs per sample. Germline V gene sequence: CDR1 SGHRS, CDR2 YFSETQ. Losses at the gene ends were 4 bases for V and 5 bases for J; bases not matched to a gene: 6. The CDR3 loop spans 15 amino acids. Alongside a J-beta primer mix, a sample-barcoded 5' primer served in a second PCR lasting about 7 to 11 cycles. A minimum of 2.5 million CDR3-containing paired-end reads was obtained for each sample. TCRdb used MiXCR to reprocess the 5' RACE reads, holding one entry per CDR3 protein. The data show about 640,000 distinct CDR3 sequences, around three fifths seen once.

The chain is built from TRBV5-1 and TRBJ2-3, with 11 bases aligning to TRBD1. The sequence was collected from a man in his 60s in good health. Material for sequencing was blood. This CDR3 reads CASSGQGATEDTQYF. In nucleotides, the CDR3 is TGCGCCAGCAGCGGACAGGGGGCGACTGAAGATACGCAGTATTTT. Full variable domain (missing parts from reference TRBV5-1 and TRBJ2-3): KAGVTQTPRYLIKTRGQQVTLSCSPISGHRSVSWYQQTPGQGLQFLFEYFSETQRNKGNFPGRFSGRQFSNSRSEMNVSTLELGDSALYLCASSGQGATEDTQYFGPGTRLTVL.